This is a list of T cell receptor beta chains from one sample in a study of blood T cell repertoires in COVID-19. The table came from immunoSEQ multiplex PCR; TCRdb's copy has only in-frame clones and leaves some out. The sample has about half a million clones; approximately 91% are singletons. Sequencing was carried out using PBMCs or T cells enriched from blood (not recorded which). These receptors all come from a woman in her fifties or sixties who had recovered from COVID-19. Both conserved end residues are trimmed from each CDR3.

j_gene | v_gene | CDR3aa
TRBJ2-2 | TRBV3-1/TRBV3-2 | ASSLLAGGNTGELF
TRBJ2-2 | TRBV7-8 | ASSLLQLVTANMNTGELF
TRBJ1-5 | TRBV7-8 | ASSLTGGQPQH
TRBJ1-1 | TRBV2 | ASSEATEDYRATEAF
TRBJ2-7 | TRBV7-9 | ASSLGNSYEQY
TRBJ1-2 | TRBV15 | ATSRELGPVRHGYT
TRBJ2-6 | TRBV30 | AWSQQGKGSSGANVLT
TRBJ2-1 | TRBV27 | ASSLRGAGYNEQF
TRBJ2-7 | TRBV24-1 | ATSDPRDRDGYEQY
TRBJ2-7 | TRBV4-1 | ASSPPGQGEYEQY
TRBJ1-5 | TRBV5-1 | ASSLARVNSNQPQH
TRBJ1-4 | TRBV19 | ASSPGTVGDEKLF
TRBJ2-1 | TRBV7-9 | ASFYAASGGVEQF
TRBJ2-2 | TRBV2 | ASGADRANTGELF
TRBJ2-7 | TRBV25-1 | ASSERQSSYEQY
TRBJ2-5 | TRBV5-4 | ASSLAEGLVTETQY
TRBJ2-1 | TRBV7-8 | ASSLDRAQGDNEQF
TRBJ2-1 | TRBV14 | ASSQALNEQF
TRBJ2-7 | TRBV28 | ASNPAGGYEQY
TRBJ2-1 | TRBV2 | ASTELAVSTDEQF
TRBJ2-7 | TRBV11-2 | ASSPQGAYYEQY
TRBJ1-2 | TRBV28 | ASRQGNDYGYT
TRBJ1-1 | TRBV6-5 | ASSPEIGSGEAF
TRBJ1-1 | TRBV2 | ASSAMTGAF
TRBJ2-1 | TRBV6-5 | ASRRGRTNNEQF
TRBJ1-4 | TRBV5-4 | ASSPGGDEKLF